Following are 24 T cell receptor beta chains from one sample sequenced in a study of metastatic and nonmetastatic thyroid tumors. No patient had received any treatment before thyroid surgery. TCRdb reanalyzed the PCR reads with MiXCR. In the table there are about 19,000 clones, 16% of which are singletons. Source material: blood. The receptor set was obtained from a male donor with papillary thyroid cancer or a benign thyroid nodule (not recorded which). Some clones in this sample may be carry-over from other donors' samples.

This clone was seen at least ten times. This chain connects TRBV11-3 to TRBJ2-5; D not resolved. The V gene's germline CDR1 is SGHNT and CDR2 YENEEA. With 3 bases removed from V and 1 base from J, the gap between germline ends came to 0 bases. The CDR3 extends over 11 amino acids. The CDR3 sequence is CASSFQETQYF. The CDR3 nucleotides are TGTGCCAGCAGCTTCCAAGAGACCCAGTACTTC.

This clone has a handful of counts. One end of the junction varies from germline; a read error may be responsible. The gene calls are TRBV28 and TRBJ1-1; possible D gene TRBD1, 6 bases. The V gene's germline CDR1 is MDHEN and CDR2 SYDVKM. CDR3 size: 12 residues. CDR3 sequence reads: CASRPGQLKALF. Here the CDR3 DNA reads TGTGCCAGCAGACCCGGACAGCTAAAAGCTTTATTT.

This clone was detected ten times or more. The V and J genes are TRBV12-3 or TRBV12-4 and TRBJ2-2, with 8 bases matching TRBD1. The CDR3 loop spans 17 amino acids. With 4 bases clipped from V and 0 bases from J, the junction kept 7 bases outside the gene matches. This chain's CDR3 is CASSSNGQGANTGELFF. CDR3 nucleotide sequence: TGTGCCAGCAGTTCAAATGGACAGGGAGCGAACACCGGGGAGCTGTTTTTT.

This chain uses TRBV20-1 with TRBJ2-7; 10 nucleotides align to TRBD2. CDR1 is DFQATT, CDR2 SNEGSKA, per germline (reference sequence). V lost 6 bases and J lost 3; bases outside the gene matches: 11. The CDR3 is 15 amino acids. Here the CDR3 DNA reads TGCAGTGCCCGTGCCCCTAGCGGGGGTTTCTACGAGCAGTACTTC. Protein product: CSARAPSGGFYEQYF.

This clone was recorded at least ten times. CDR3 DNA: TGTGCCAGCAGTAAGACTAGCGGGAGTTCTAGTGAGCAGTACTTC. It encodes CASSKTSGSSSEQYF. The chain joins TRBV6-1 to TRBJ2-7; 12 bases match TRBD2. This CDR3 region has 15 residues. CDR1 and CDR2 (germline): MNHNS, SASEGT. The V segment lost 5 bases and the J segment 7 bases; nucleotides outside the gene matches: 9.

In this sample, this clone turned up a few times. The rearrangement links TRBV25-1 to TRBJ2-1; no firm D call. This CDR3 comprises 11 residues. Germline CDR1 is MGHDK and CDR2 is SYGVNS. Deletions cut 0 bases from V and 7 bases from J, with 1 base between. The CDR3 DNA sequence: TGTGCCAGCAGTGAATATAATGAGCAGTTCTTC. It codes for CASSEYNEQFF. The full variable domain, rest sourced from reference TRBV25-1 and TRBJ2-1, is EADIYQTPRYLVIGTGKKITLECSQTMGHDKMYWYQQDPGMELHLIHYSYGVNSTEKGDLSSESTVSRIRTEHFPLTLESARPSHTSQYLCASSEYNEQFFGPGTRLTVL.

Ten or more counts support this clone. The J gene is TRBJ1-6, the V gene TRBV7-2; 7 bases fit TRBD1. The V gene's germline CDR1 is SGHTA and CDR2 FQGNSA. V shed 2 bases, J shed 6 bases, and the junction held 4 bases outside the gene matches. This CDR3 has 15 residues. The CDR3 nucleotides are TGTGCCAGCAGCTTACAGGGGGGTGTTAATTCACCCCTCCACTTT. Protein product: CASSLQGGVNSPLHF.

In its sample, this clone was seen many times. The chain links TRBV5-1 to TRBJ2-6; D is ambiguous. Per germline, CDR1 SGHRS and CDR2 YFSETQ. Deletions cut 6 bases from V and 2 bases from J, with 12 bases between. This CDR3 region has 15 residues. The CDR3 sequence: CASTVMAPGANVLTF. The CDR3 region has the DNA TGCGCCAGCACCGTGATGGCGCCTGGGGCCAACGTCCTGACTTTC.

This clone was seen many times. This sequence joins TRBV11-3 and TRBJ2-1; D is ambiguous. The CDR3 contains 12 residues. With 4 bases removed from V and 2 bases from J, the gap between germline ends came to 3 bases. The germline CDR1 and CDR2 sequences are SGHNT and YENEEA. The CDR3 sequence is CASSSTYNEQFF. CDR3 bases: TGTGCCAGCAGCTCCACCTACAATGAGCAGTTCTTC.

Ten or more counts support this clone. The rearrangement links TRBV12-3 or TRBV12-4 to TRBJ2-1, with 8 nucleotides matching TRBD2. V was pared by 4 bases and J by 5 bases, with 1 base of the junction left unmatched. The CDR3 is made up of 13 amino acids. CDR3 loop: CASSSLADNEQFF. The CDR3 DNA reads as TGTGCCAGCAGTTCACTAGCGGACAATGAGCAGTTCTTC.

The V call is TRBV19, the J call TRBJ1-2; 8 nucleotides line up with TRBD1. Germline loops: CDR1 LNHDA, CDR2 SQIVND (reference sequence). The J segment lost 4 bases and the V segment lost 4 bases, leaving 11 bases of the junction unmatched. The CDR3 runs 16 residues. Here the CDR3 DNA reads TGTGCCAGTAGTAGTGACAGGGGTCCGGGACTCTATGGCTACACCTTC. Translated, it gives CASSSDRGPGLYGYTF. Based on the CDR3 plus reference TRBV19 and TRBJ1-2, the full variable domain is DGGITQSPKYLFRKEGQNVTLSCEQNLNHDAMYWYRQDPGQGLRLIYYSQIVNDFQKGDIAEGYSVSREKKESFPLTVTSAQKNPTAFYLCASSSDRGPGLYGYTFGSGTRLTVV.

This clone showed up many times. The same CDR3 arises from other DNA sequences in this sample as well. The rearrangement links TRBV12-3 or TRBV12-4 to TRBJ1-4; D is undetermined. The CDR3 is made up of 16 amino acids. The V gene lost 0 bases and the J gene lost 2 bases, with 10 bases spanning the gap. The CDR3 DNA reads TGTGCCAGCAGTTTAGCGGGAGGTGCGACTAATGAAAAACTGTTTTTT. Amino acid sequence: CASSLAGGATNEKLFF.

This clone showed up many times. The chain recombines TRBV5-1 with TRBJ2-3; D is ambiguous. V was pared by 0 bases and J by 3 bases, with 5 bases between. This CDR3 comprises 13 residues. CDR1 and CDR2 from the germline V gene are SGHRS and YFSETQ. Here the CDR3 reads CASSLDRTDTQYF. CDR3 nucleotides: TGCGCCAGCAGCTTGGACAGAACAGATACGCAGTATTTT.

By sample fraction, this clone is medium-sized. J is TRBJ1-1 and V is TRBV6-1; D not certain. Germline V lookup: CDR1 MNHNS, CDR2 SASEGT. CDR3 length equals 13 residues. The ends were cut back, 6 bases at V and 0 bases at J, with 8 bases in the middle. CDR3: CASRRDLNTEAFF. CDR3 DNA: TGTGCCAGCAGAAGGGATTTGAACACTGAAGCTTTCTTT.

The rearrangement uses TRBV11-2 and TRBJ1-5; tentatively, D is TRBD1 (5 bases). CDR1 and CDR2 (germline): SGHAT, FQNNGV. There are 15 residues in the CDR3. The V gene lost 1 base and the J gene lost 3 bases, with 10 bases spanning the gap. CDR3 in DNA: TGTGCCAGCAGCTTAGCAGCAGGGCCCAATCAGCCCCAGCATTTT. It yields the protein CASSLAAGPNQPQHF. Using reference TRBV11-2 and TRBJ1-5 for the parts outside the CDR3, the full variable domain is EAGVAQSPRYKIIEKRQSVAFWCNPISGHATLYWYQQILGQGPKLLIQFQNNGVVDDSQLPKDRFSAERLKGVDSTLKIQPAKLEDSAVYLCASSLAAGPNQPQHFGDGTRLSIL.

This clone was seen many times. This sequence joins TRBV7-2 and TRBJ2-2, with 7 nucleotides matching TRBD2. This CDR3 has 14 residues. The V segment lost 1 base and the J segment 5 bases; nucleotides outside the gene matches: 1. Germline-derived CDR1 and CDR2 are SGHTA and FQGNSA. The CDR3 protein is CASSLDSGTGELFF. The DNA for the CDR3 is TGTGCCAGCAGCTTAGATAGCGGGACCGGGGAGCTGTTTTTT.

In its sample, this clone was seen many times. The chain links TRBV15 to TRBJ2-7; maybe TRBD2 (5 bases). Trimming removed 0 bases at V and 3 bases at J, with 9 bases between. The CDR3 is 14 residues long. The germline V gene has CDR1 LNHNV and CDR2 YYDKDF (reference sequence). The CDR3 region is CATSRDPEGYEQYF. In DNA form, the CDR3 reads TGTGCCACCAGCAGAGATCCAGAGGGCTACGAGCAGTACTTC.

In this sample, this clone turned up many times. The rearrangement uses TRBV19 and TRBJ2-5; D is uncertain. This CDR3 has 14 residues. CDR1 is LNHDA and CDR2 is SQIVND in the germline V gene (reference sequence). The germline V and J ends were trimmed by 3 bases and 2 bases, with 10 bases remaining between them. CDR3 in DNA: TGTGCCAGTAGTATTACTCAGAGACAAGAGACCCAGTACTTC. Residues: CASSITQRQETQYF. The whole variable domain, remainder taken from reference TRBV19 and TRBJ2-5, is DGGITQSPKYLFRKEGQNVTLSCEQNLNHDAMYWYRQDPGQGLRLIYYSQIVNDFQKGDIAEGYSVSREKKESFPLTVTSAQKNPTAFYLCASSITQRQETQYFGPGTRLLVL.

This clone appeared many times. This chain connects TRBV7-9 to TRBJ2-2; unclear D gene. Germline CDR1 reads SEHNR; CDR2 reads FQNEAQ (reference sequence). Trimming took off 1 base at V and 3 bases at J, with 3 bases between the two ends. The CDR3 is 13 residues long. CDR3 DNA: TGTGCCAGCAGCTTAGGGGACACCGGGGAGCTGTTTTTT. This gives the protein CASSLGDTGELFF.

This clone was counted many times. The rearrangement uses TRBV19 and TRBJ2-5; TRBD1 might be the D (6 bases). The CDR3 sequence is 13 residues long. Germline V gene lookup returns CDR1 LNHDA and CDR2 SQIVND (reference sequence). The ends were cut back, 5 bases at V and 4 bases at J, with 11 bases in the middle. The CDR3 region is CASSAGTIETQYF. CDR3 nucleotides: TGTGCCAGTAGTGCCGGGACAATAGAGACCCAGTACTTC.

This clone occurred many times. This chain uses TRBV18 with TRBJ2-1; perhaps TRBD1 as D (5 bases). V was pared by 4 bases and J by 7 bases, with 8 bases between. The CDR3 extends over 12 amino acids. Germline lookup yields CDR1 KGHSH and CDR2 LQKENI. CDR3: CASSQGFNEQFF. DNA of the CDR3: TGTGCCAGCTCACAGGGGTTTAATGAGCAGTTCTTC.

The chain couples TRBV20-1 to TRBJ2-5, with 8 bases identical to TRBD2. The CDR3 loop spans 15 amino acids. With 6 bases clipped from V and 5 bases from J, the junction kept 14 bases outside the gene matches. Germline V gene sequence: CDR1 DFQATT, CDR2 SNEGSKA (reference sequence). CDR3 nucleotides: TGCAGTGCGGAGGGGGGGCTAGCGGGCGGGGAGACCCAGTACTTC. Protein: CSAEGGLAGGETQYF.

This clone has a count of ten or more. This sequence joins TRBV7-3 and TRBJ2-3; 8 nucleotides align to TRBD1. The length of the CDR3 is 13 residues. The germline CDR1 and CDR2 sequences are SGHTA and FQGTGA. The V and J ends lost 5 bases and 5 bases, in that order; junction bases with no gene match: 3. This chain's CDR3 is CASSPGTGDTQYF. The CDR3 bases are TGTGCCAGCAGCCCCGGGACAGGAGATACGCAGTATTTT.

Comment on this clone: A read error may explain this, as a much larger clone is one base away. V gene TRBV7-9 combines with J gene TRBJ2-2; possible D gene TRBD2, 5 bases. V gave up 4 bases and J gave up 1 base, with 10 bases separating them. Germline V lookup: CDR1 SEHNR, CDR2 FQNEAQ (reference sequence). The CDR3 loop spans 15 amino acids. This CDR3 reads CASSWETLNTGELFF. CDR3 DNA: TGTGCCAGCAGCTGGGAGACGTTGAACACCGGGGAGCTGTTTTTT. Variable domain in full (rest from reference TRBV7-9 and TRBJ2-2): DTGVSQNPRHKITKRGQNVTFRCDPISEHNRLYWYRQTLGQGPEFLTYFQNEAQLEKSRLLSDRFSAERPKGSFSTLEIQRTEQGDSAMYLCASSWETLNTGELFFGEGSRLTVL.